The 6 T cell receptor beta chains in this list originate from one sample, sequenced in a study of blood T cell repertoires in COVID-19. TCRdb's copy holds only in-frame clones and misses some; the assay was immunoSEQ multiplex PCR. This table has fewer than 150,000 clones, 87% appearing once. Sequencing was done on a sample of peripheral blood. The receptors originated from a woman aged 55-75 years with acute or convalescent COVID-19.

The chain uses TRBV6-5 and TRBJ2-7; no clear D gene. CDR1 and CDR2 (germline): MNHEY, SVGAGI. The CDR3 length is 13 residues. Trimming stripped 5 bases from V and 2 bases from J, with 10 bases between. CDR3 bases: TGTGCCAGCAGTATTAACAGCCCCTACGAGCAGTACTTC. The encoded protein is CASSINSPYEQYF.

CDR3 nucleotides: TGTGCCAGCGGACACTGGGGACCCCTCCACTTT. Its translation is CASGHWGPLHF. The rearrangement links TRBV19 to TRBJ1-6; D perhaps matches TRBD1 (5 bases). Germline CDR1 LNHDA, CDR2 SQIVND (reference sequence). The length of the CDR3 is 11 residues. V was shortened by 9 bases and J by 12 bases, with 12 bases between the two germline ends.

The CDR3, as DNA: TGTGCCAGCAGCTTCGAGCGGGAGATTCACTACAATGAGCAGTTCTTC. Its protein product is CASSFEREIHYNEQFF. The chain uses TRBV7-9 and TRBJ2-1; TRBD2 matches 8 bases. V shed 3 bases, J shed 3 bases, and the junction held 7 bases outside the gene matches. The CDR3 totals 16 residues. The germline V gene encodes CDR1 SEHNR and CDR2 FQNEAQ (reference sequence).

The J gene is TRBJ2-2, the V gene TRBV18; 11 nucleotides agree with TRBD1. CDR1 is KGHSH, CDR2 LQKENI, per germline. The CDR3 is made up of 15 amino acids. With V trimmed by 5 bases and J by 4 bases, 3 bases remained unmatched. In DNA, the CDR3 is TGTGCCAGCTCAGGACAGGGGGCGCCCACCGGGGAGCTGTTTTTT. This sequence encodes CASSGQGAPTGELFF.

The chain combines TRBV7-8 with TRBJ1-1, with D tentatively TRBD1 (5 bases). With 1 base removed from V and 1 base from J, the gap between germline ends came to 7 bases. The length of the CDR3 is 14 residues. CDR1 is SGHVS and CDR2 is FQNEAQ in the germline V gene. The CDR3 DNA follows: TGTGCCAGCAGCTTAGTAGGGGCGAACACTGAAGCTTTCTTT. This encodes CASSLVGANTEAFF.

The chain uses TRBV6-5 and TRBJ1-1; D is uncertain. The CDR3 length is 13 residues. CDR1 and CDR2 from the germline V gene are MNHEY and SVGAGI. Trimming shortened V by 2 bases and J by 4 bases, and 8 bases separated the two germline ends. The CDR3 region has the DNA TGTGCCAGCAGTTACATGCGGGGCACTGAAGCTTTCTTT. This translates into CASSYMRGTEAFF.